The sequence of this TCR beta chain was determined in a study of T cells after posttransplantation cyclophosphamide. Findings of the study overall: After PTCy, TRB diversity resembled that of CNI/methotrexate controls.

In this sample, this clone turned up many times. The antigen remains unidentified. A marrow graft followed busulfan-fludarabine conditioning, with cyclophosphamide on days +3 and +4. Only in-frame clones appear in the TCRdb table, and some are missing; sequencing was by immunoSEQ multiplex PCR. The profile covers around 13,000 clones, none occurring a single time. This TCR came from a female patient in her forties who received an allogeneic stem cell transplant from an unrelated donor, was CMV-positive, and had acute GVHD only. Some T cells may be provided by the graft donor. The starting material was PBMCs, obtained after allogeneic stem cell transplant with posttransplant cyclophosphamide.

In DNA, the CDR3 is TGCGCCAGCAGCCCCGTGGGGGGGTTGGTCGAGCAGTACTTC. This translates into CASSPVGGLVEQYF. V usage is TRBV5-1 and J usage is TRBJ2-7; 7 bases are shared with TRBD2. CDR3 length: 14 residues. Looked up from germline, CDR1 is SGHRS and CDR2 is YFSETQ. Losses at the gene ends were 4 bases for V and 6 bases for J; bases not matched to a gene: 10.